The 19 T cell receptor beta chains reported below all come from one sample, sequenced in a study of OX40 agonist ivuxolimab in advanced cancers. Repertoires were generated with immunoSEQ multiplex PCR, while TCRdb's copy carries only in-frame clones and drops some. The sample has roughly 60,000 clones, roughly 85% seen once. Specimen: CD4+ or CD8+ T cells sorted from blood, collected in a trial of the OX40 agonist ivuxolimab. The receptors stem from an adult with an advanced solid tumor such as melanoma, head and neck, liver or kidney cancer.

V usage is TRBV19 and J usage is TRBJ1-5, with TRBD1 identical over 10 bases. V was clipped by 6 bases and J by 1 base; unmatched bases: 9. CDR3 length: 17 residues. The V gene's germline CDR1 is LNHDA and CDR2 SQIVND (reference sequence). Written as DNA, the CDR3 is TGTGCCAGTAGATGGGGACAGGGGTTGATAAGCAATCAGCCCCAGCATTTT. This translates into CASRWGQGLISNQPQHF. Looking up the rest from reference TRBV19 and TRBJ1-5 gives the full variable domain: DGGITQSPKYLFRKEGQNVTLSCEQNLNHDAMYWYRQDPGQGLRLIYYSQIVNDFQKGDIAEGYSVSREKKESFPLTVTSAQKNPTAFYLCASRWGQGLISNQPQHFGDGTRLSIL.

The CDR3 here is CASRVEGSQETQYF. The CDR3 nucleotides read TGTGCCAGTAGAGTGGAGGGTTCACAAGAGACCCAGTACTTC. The chain employs TRBV19 and TRBJ2-5; weak D call: TRBD2 (6 bases). Trimming cost V 6 bases and J 2 bases, with 13 bases left between them. Germline V gene lookup returns CDR1 LNHDA and CDR2 SQIVND (reference sequence). The CDR3 totals 14 residues. The full variable domain, its missing parts supplied by reference TRBV19 and TRBJ2-5, is DGGITQSPKYLFRKEGQNVTLSCEQNLNHDAMYWYRQDPGQGLRLIYYSQIVNDFQKGDIAEGYSVSREKKESFPLTVTSAQKNPTAFYLCASRVEGSQETQYFGPGTRLLVL.

This sequence joins TRBV5-1 and TRBJ2-3; 12 bases match TRBD2. The CDR3 totals 17 residues. J was trimmed by 4 bases and V by 4 bases; bases with no gene match: 10. CDR1 SGHRS and CDR2 YFSETQ come from the germline V gene. The CDR3 here is CASSVSTSGSGADTQYF. The DNA of the CDR3 is TGCGCCAGCAGCGTCTCGACTAGCGGGAGTGGGGCAGATACGCAGTATTTT.

This clone was seen only once. J is TRBJ1-2 and V is TRBV18; 8 nucleotides match TRBD1. This CDR3 spans 15 amino acids. J gave up 4 bases and V 2 bases, and 6 bases lay outside the gene matches. Germline assignment: CDR1 KGHSH and CDR2 LQKENI. The CDR3 sequence is CASSPETGVGYGYTF. In nucleotides, the CDR3 is TGTGCCAGCTCACCAGAGACAGGGGTGGGCTATGGCTACACCTTC.

Within the sample, this clone is medium-sized. The V gene is TRBV7-2, the J gene TRBJ2-7; D is ambiguous. V was pared by 3 bases and J by 3 bases, with 3 bases between. In germline, CDR1 is SGHTA, CDR2 FQGNSA. The CDR3 is 11 amino acids. The CDR3 DNA reads as TGTGCCAGCAGCTTCTACTACGAGCAGTACTTC. It translates to CASSFYYEQYF.

This chain links TRBV29-1 with TRBJ2-7; 7 bases fit TRBD1. V was pared by 6 bases and J by 6 bases, with 5 bases of the junction left unmatched. CDR3 size: 11 residues. CDR1 and CDR2 (germline): SQVTM, ANQGSEA. CDR3 nucleotides: TGCAGCGTCCGGGACAGTAGCGAGCAGTACTTC. This encodes CSVRDSSEQYF.

This clone was counted many times. The genes are TRBV19 and TRBJ2-2; 8 positions agree with TRBD2. Germline CDR1 reads LNHDA; CDR2 reads SQIVND (reference sequence). This CDR3 region has 14 residues. With V trimmed by 10 bases and J by 4 bases, 8 bases remained unmatched. The CDR3 bases are TGTGCCACGGACGGGAGGGAGGGCACCGGGGAGCTGTTTTTT. The encoded protein is CATDGREGTGELFF.

The gene calls are TRBV30 and TRBJ1-2; 8 bases map to TRBD1. In germline, CDR1 is GTSNPN, CDR2 SVGIG (reference sequence). This CDR3 has 14 residues. The ends lost 3 bases at V and 8 bases at J; junction bases unmatched: 11. The CDR3 bases are TGTGCCTGGAGGTGGGGCAGGGGGCAAAAAGGCTACACCTTC. This codes for CAWRWGRGQKGYTF.

The chain has TRBV28 and TRBJ1-4; the D is unclear. Trimming took 3 bases from V and 6 from J, leaving 11 bases between them. CDR1 is MDHEN, CDR2 SYDVKM, per germline. The CDR3 is 14 residues long. The CDR3 DNA is TGTGCCAGCAGTTTGGGGATTCGTCATGAAAAACTGTTTTTT. Translating gives CASSLGIRHEKLFF. The variable domain in full, completed from reference TRBV28 and TRBJ1-4, reads DVKVTQSSRYLVKRTGEKVFLECVQDMDHENMFWYRQDPGLGLRLIYFSYDVKMKEKGDIPEGYSVSREKKERFSLILESASTNQTSMYLCASSLGIRHEKLFFGSGTQLSVL.

The V call is TRBV5-4, the J call TRBJ2-7; TRBD1 might be the D (5 bases). V lost 2 bases to trimming and J lost 7 bases, with 19 bases between them. CDR1 and CDR2 from the germline V gene are SGHNT and YYREEE (reference sequence). The CDR3 sequence is 15 residues long. For the CDR3, the DNA is TGTGCCAGCAGCTTAGCCCAGGGCTCCTTAAGGGAGCAGTACTTC. This sequence encodes CASSLAQGSLREQYF.

CDR3 coding DNA: TGTGCCAGCAGTCGATCACGGGGGAACACTGAAGCTTTCTTT. As protein: CASSRSRGNTEAFF. This rearrangement joins TRBV6-1 to TRBJ1-1; no definite D call. CDR1 and CDR2 (germline): MNHNS, SASEGT. The V end was cut by 5 bases, the J end by 1 base, with 11 bases between. CDR3 length: 14 amino acids.

The V call is TRBV29-1, the J call TRBJ2-3; 10 positions match TRBD1. V dropped 6 bases and J dropped 7; count of bases not matched to a gene: 4. This CDR3 has 12 amino acids. Germline loops: CDR1 SQVTM, CDR2 ANQGSEA. The CDR3 nucleotides read TGCAGCGTAAGACAGGGGGCATATACGCAGTATTTT. Its translation is CSVRQGAYTQYF.

The chain is built from TRBV2 and TRBJ2-6; TRBD2 is a possible D gene (6 bases). Trimming left V 6 bases short and J 4 bases short, with 10 bases between. This CDR3 spans 14 amino acids. CDR1 and CDR2 from the germline V gene are SNHLY and FYNNEI. CDR3 loop: CASSGGVGANVLTF. For the CDR3, the DNA is TGTGCCAGCAGCGGAGGGGTAGGGGCCAACGTCCTGACTTTC.

This clone was found once. The chain is built from TRBV30 and TRBJ2-1, with D perhaps TRBD2 (5 bases). The CDR3 consists of 13 residues. With 0 bases removed from V and 10 bases from J, the gap between germline ends came to 13 bases. From germline, CDR1 is GTSNPN and CDR2 SVGIG (reference sequence). CDR3 region: CAWSVPGRGEQFF. The CDR3 DNA is TGTGCCTGGAGTGTGCCTGGGCGCGGGGAGCAGTTCTTC.

This clone was seen only once. This chain uses TRBV18 with TRBJ1-1; D gene unclear. The CDR3 contains 14 residues. V lost 2 bases and J lost 3, with 10 bases in between. CDR1 is KGHSH and CDR2 is LQKENI in the germline V gene. DNA for the CDR3: TGTGCCAGCTCACCATTAGGCGGTCACACTGAAGCTTTCTTT. Protein: CASSPLGGHTEAFF.

V gene TRBV6-6 combines with J gene TRBJ2-5, with 12 positions matching TRBD2. CDR3 length: 14 amino acids. V shed 8 bases, J shed 0 bases, and the junction held 1 base outside the gene matches. CDR1 is MNHNY and CDR2 is SVGAGI in the germline V gene (reference sequence). The CDR3 loop reads CASGLAGNQETQYF. For the CDR3, the DNA is TGTGCCAGCGGACTAGCGGGAAACCAAGAGACCCAGTACTTC.

The CDR3 sequence is CASSFGRGLWGYTF. CDR3 DNA sequence: TGCGCCAGCAGCTTTGGCAGGGGCCTATGGGGCTACACCTTC. The genes are TRBV5-1 and TRBJ1-2; D possibly corresponds to TRBD1 (6 bases). V shed 2 bases and J shed 8 bases, with 16 bases lying between them. The germline gives CDR1 SGHRS, CDR2 YFSETQ. The CDR3 covers 14 residues.

The genes are TRBV18 and TRBJ2-1; D tentatively fits TRBD1 or TRBD2 (5 bases each). CDR3 length equals 14 residues. The ends were cut back, 5 bases at V and 6 bases at J, with 14 bases in the middle. Germline V gives CDR1 KGHSH, CDR2 LQKENI. CDR3 region: CASSSGPAINEQFF. In DNA form, the CDR3 reads TGTGCCAGCTCATCGGGACCCGCCATCAATGAGCAGTTCTTC.

Only one count was recorded for this clone. CDR3 sequence (DNA): TGTGCCATCAGTGAAACAGGGTCCGCTTCACCCCTCCACTTT. Residues: CAISETGSASPLHF. V is TRBV10-3 and J is TRBJ1-6, with a tentative D call TRBD1 (6 bases). Trimming removed 3 bases at V and 9 bases at J, with 12 bases between. CDR3 length: 14 residues. Germline V lookup: CDR1 ENHRY, CDR2 SYGVKD.